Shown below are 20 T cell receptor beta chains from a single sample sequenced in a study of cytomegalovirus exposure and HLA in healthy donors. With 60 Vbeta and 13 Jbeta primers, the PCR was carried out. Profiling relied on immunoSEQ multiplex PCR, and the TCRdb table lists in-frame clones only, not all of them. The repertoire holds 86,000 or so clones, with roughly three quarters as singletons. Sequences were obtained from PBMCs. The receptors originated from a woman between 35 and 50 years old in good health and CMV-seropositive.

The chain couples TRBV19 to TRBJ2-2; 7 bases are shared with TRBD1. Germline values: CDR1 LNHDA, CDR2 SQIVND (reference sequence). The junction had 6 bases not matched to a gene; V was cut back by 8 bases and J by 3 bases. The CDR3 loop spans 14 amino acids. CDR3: CASGGQSDTGELFF. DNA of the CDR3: TGTGCCAGTGGGGGACAGTCGGACACCGGGGAGCTGTTTTTT.

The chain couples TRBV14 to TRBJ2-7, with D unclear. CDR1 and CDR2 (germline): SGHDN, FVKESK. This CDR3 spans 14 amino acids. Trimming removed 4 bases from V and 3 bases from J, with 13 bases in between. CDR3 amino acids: CASSLEAFHYEQYF. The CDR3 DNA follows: TGTGCCAGCAGCCTCGAAGCGTTCCACTACGAGCAGTACTTC.

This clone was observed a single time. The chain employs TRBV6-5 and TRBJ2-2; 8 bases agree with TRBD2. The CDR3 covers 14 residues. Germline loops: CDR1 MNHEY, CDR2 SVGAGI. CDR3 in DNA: TGTGTCTCTCATGCGGGAGGAGTGGCCGGGGAGCTGTTTTTT. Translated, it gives CVSHAGGVAGELFF.

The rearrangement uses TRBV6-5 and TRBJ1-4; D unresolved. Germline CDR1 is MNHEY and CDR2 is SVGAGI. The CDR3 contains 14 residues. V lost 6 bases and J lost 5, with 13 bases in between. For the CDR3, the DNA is TGTGCCAGCAGCCCCCGGCAGGAAAATGAAAAACTGTTTTTT. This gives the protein CASSPRQENEKLFF.

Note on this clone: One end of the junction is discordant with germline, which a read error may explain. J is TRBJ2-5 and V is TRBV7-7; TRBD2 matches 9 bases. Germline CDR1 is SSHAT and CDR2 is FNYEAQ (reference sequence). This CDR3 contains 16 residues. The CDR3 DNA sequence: TGTGCTAGCAGCTTAAGTGGCGGGGGGGGAGGAGAGACCCAGTACTTC. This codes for CASSLSGGGGGETQYF.

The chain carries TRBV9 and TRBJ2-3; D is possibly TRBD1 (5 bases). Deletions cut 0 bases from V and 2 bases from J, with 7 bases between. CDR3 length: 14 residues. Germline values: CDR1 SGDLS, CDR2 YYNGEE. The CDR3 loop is CASSVGGFTDTQYF. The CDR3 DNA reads TGTGCCAGCAGCGTAGGGGGCTTCACAGATACGCAGTATTTT.

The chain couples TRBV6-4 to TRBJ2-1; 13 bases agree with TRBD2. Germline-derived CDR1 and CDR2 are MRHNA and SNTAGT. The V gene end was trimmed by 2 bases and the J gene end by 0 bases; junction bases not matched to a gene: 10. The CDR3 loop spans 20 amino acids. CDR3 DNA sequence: TGTGCCAGCAGTGACCATGGGACTAGCGGGGAGGACCGCTCCTACAATGAGCAGTTCTTC. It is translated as CASSDHGTSGEDRSYNEQFF.

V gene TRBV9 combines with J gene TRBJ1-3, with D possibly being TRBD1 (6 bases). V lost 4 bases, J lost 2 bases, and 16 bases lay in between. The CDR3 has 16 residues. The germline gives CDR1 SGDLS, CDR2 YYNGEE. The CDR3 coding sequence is TGTGCCAGCAGCCCAGGGGTTTCAGGGACTGGAAACACCATATATTTT. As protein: CASSPGVSGTGNTIYF. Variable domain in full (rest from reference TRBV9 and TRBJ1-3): DSGVTQTPKHLITATGQRVTLRCSPRSGDLSVYWYQQSLDQGLQFLIQYYNGEERAKGNILERFSAQQFPDLHSELNLSSLELGDSALYFCASSPGVSGTGNTIYFGEGSWLTVV.

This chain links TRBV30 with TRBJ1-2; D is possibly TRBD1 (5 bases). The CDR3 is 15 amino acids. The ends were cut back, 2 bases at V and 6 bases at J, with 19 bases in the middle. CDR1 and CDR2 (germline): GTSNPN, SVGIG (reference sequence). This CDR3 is CAWSIYEQVFHGYTF. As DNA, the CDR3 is TGTGCCTGGAGTATATATGAACAGGTCTTCCATGGCTACACCTTC. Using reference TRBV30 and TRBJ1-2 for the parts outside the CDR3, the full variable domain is SQTIHQWPATLVQPVGSPLSLECTVEGTSNPNLYWYRQAAGRGLQLLFYSVGIGQISSEVPQNLSASRPQDRQFILSSKKLLLSDSGFYLCAWSIYEQVFHGYTFGSGTRLTVV.

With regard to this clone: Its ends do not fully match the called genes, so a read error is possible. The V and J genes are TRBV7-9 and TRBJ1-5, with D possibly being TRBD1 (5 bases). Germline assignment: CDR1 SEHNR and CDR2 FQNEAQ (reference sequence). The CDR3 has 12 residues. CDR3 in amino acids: CSSSLDSQPQHF. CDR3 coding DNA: TGTTCCAGCAGCTTAGACAGTCAGCCCCAGCATTTT.

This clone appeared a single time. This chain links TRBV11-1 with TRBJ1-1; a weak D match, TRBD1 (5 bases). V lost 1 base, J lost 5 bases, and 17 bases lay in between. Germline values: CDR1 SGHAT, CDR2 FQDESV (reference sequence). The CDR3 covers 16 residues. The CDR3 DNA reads TGTGCCAGCAGCTTAGGGTGGGACCCGGGGAGGACTGAAGCTTTCTTT. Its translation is CASSLGWDPGRTEAFF.

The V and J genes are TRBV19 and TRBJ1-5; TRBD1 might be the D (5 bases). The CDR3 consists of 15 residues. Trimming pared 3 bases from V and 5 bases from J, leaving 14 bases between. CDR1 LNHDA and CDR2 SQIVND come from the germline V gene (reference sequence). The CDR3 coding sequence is TGTGCCAGTAGTATGGGGCAGGTTTATGATCAGCCCCAGCATTTT. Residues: CASSMGQVYDQPQHF.

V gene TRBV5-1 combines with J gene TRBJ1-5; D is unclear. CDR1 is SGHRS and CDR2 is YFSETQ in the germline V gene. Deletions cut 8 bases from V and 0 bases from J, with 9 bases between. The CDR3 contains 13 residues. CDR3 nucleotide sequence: TGCGCCAGACGGGTAGATAGCAATCAGCCCCAGCATTTT. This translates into CARRVDSNQPQHF.

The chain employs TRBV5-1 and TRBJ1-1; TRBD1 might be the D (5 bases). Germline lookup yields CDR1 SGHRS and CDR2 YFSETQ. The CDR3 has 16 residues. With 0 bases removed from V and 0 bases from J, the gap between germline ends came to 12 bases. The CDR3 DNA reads TGCGCCAGCAGCTTGGGTACGGGGGGGTTGAACACTGAAGCTTTCTTT. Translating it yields CASSLGTGGLNTEAFF.

The CDR3 loop is CASRERSGLADYQETQYF. In DNA, the CDR3 is TGTGCCAGCAGAGAAAGATCGGGGCTAGCGGACTACCAAGAGACCCAGTACTTC. The chain uses TRBV12-1 and TRBJ2-5; no check of the table's D call, TRBD2, against the DNA was made. TRBV12-1 is labeled a pseudogene. The CDR3 is made up of 18 amino acids.

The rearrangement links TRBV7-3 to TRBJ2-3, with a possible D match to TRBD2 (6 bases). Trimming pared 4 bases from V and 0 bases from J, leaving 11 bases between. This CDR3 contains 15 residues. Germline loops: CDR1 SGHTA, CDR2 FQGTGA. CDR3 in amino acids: CASSYSGSSTDTQYF. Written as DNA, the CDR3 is TGTGCCAGCAGCTATAGCGGATCTAGCACAGATACGCAGTATTTT.

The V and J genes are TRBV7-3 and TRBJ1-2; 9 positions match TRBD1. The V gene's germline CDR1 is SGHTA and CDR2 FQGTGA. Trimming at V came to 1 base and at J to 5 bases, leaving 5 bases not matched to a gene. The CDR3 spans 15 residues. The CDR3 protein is CASSLNSGTGYGYTF. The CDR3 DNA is TGTGCCAGCAGCTTAAATTCGGGGACAGGGTATGGCTACACCTTC.

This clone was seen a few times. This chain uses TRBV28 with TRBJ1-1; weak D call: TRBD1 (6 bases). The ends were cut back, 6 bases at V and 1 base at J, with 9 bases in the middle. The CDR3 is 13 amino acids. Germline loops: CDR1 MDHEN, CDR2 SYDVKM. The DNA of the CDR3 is TGTGCCAGCAGAAGGGGGAGGAACACTGAAGCTTTCTTT. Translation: CASRRGRNTEAFF.

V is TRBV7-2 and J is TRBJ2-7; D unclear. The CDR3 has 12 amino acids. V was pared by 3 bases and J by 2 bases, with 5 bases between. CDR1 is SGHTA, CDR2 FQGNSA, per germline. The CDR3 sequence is CASSFRAYEQYF. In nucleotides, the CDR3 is TGTGCCAGCAGCTTCCGAGCCTACGAGCAGTACTTC.

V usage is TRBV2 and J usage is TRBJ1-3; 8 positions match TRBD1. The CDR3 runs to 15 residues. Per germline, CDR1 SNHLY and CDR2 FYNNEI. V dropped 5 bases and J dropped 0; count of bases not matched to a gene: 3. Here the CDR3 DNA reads TGTGCCAGCAGTCCCGGACAGGGCTCTGGAAACACCATATATTTT. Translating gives CASSPGQGSGNTIYF.